Listed below are T cell receptor beta chains from one sample, sequenced in a study of OX40 agonist ivuxolimab in advanced cancers. This table comes from immunoSEQ multiplex PCR, and its TCRdb copy is limited to in-frame clones, with some not included. The repertoire holds roughly 83,000 clones, with under 95% as singletons. The sequenced sample was CD4+ or CD8+ T cells sorted from blood, obtained in a trial of the OX40 agonist ivuxolimab. The receptors stem from an adult with an advanced solid tumor such as melanoma, head and neck, liver or kidney cancer. The CDR3 runs from the conserved cysteine through the conserved F or W. Fields, in order: clone size, CDR3 length, J gene, V gene, D gene, CDR3 DNA, CDR3 protein. A D gene is named only where the DNA matches it firmly. Size values are once, few and many counts, or a class for expanded clones, and some rows have none.

size: -; length: 13; J: TRBJ1-5; V: TRBV9; D: -; DNA: TGTGCCAGCAGCGTTTGGGGAAATCAGCCCCAGCATTTT; CDR3: CASSVWGNQPQHF
size: once; length: 14; J: TRBJ1-2; V: TRBV19; D: -; DNA: TGTGCCAGTAGTCCCCAGGGAAGCGGATATGGCTACACCTTC; CDR3: CASSPQGSGYGYTF
size: -; length: 16; J: TRBJ2-1; V: TRBV11-3; D: TRBD1; DNA: TGTGCCAGCAGCTTAGATCCGAGGACAGGGGAGAATGAGCAGTTCTTC; CDR3: CASSLDPRTGENEQFF
size: once; length: 15; J: TRBJ1-5; V: TRBV28; D: -; DNA: TGTGCCAGCAGTTTATCCCTATATAGCAATCAGCCCCAGCATTTT; CDR3: CASSLSLYSNQPQHF
size: -; length: 14; J: TRBJ1-2; V: TRBV7-2; D: -; DNA: TGTGCCAGCAGCTTAGTTGTGGGTAGCTATGGCTACACCTTC; CDR3: CASSLVVGSYGYTF
size: -; length: 14; J: TRBJ1-5; V: TRBV4-3; D: -; DNA: TGCGCCAGCAGCCAAGATCTCGGGAATCAGCCCCAGCATTTT; CDR3: CASSQDLGNQPQHF
size: -; length: 10; J: TRBJ2-5; V: TRBV29-1; D: -; DNA: TGCAGCGGAACTTGGGAGACCCAGTACTTC; CDR3: CSGTWETQYF
size: few; length: 14; J: TRBJ2-7; V: TRBV28; D: -; DNA: TGTGCCAGCAGTACCACAGGGTCGGGCTACGAGCAGTACTTC; CDR3: CASSTTGSGYEQYF
size: -; length: 14; J: TRBJ2-2; V: TRBV6-5; D: -; DNA: TGTGCCAGCAGTTATGGGGTTTACACCGGGGAGCTGTTTTTT; CDR3: CASSYGVYTGELFF
size: -; length: 17; J: TRBJ1-3; V: TRBV27; D: -; DNA: TGTGCCAGCAGTTTATCCGGGGTCGCAGACTCTGGAAACACCATATATTTT; CDR3: CASSLSGVADSGNTIYF
size: -; length: 14; J: TRBJ1-5; V: TRBV28; D: -; DNA: TGTGCCAGCATGGGGGCAGCCTCTGGACAGCCCCAGCATTTT; CDR3: CASMGAASGQPQHF
size: -; length: 17; J: TRBJ1-2; V: TRBV28; D: TRBD1; DNA: TGTGCCAGCAGCCCGGACAGGGAAGGGATGGATACTGGTGGCTACACCTTC; CDR3: CASSPDREGMDTGGYTF
size: -; length: 15; J: TRBJ1-5; V: TRBV10-3; D: -; DNA: TGTGCCATCAGTAGCAGGACGGATAGCAATCAGCCCCAGCATTTT; CDR3: CAISSRTDSNQPQHF
size: -; length: 15; J: TRBJ1-5; V: TRBV4-1; D: -; DNA: TGCGCCAGCAGCCAAGGGCCTTATAGCAATCAGCCCCAGCATTTT; CDR3: CASSQGPYSNQPQHF
size: -; length: 13; J: TRBJ2-7; V: TRBV16; D: -; DNA: TGTGCCAGCAGACCCGGACTGCGCTACGAGCAGTACTTC; CDR3: CASRPGLRYEQYF